This T cell receptor (beta chain) was found in a study of T-cell reconstitution after alpha-beta-depleted transplantation in children (dated by TCRdb to 2016 to 2017). Some background on the complete study: Using TCR repertoire profiling, the study quantitatively followed how T-cell immune reconstitution unfolded in children after TCRalphabeta/CD19-depleted allogeneic hematopoietic cell transplantation.

Overall study outcomes, separate from this receptor: Apparently early alphabetaT-cell count recovery about two months after transplant reportedly relied on only several hundred rapidly expanded clones derived from non-depleted graft cells. The high TCRbeta diversity at day 60 in some patients was ascribed to recipient T cells and intrathymic progenitors that had survived conditioning. Hyperexpanded clone frequencies declined over subsequent months; after one year, T-cell counts and TCRbeta diversity were mostly attributed to newly produced T cells.

Receptors were amplified or captured by PCR. The sequencer listed for this sample is Illumina HiSeq 2500. TCR libraries were prepared with molecular barcoding, using unique molecular identifiers to normalize TCRbeta repertoire quantification. The raw public reads went through TCRdb reprocessing: fastp at Q25, MiXCR clone calling, in-frame beta chains kept. Identical CDR3 protein sequences are pooled into one entry, listed with their most common genes and DNA. This sample lists around 190,000 distinct CDR3 sequences; about 7% were detected once. Of the sample, approximately 5.7% is held by the ten largest clones. V ends up 5 bases short and J 0 bases short, with an unmatched junction base count of 6. Per the germline V gene, SGHTA is the CDR1 and FQGNSA is the CDR2. The CDR3 has 16 amino acids, counting the end cysteine and phenylalanine. Only the CDR3 portion is preserved as DNA: 48 bases, with reading frame beginning at the first base.

The treatment or condition tag for this specimen amounts to: allogeneic hematopoietic cell transplantation with graft depleted of TCRalphabeta T cells and CD19 B cells. TCRalphabeta/CD19-depleted allogeneic hematopoietic cell grafts were given to the transplant recipients, all of whom were children. As for this clonotype: What antigen it recognizes has not been identified. No much larger clone exists at a distance of one base, and base qualities are not known.

The material sequenced was PBMCs, taken before TCRalphabeta/CD19-depleted stem cell transplant. The V gene is TRBV7-2 and the J gene is TRBJ2-1, with 8 bases in between that match TRBD1. The TCR was taken from a boy under 10 years old with acute lymphoblastic leukemia, due to receive a stem cell transplant. The CDR3 protein is CASSIGQGFSYNEQFF. The DNA sequence is TGTGCCAGCAGCATAGGACAGGGTTTCTCCTACAATGAGCAGTTCTTC. Extended through the reference TRBV7-2 and TRBJ2-1 proteins, this CDR3 yields the full variable domain: GAGVSQSPSNKVTEKGKDVELRCDPISGHTALYWYRQSLGQGLEFLIYFQGNSAPDKSGLPSDRFSAERTGGSVSTLTIQRTQQEDSAVYLCASSIGQGFSYNEQFFGPGTRLTVL.